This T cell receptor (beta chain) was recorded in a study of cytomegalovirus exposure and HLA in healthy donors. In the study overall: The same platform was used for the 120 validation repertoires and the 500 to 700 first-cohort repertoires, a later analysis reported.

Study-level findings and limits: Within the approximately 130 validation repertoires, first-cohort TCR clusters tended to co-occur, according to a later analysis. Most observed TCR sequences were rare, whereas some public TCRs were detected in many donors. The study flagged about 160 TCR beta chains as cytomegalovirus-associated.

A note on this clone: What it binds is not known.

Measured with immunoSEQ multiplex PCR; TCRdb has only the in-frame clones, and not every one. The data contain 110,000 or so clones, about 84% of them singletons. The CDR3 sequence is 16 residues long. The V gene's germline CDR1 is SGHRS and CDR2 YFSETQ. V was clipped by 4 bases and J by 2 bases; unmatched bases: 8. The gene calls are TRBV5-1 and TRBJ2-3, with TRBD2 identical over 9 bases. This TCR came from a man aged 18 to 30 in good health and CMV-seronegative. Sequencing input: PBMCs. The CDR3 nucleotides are TGCGCCAGCAGCCCAACCGGACTAGCGCTCACAGATACGCAGTATTTT. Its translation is CASSPTGLALTDTQYF.